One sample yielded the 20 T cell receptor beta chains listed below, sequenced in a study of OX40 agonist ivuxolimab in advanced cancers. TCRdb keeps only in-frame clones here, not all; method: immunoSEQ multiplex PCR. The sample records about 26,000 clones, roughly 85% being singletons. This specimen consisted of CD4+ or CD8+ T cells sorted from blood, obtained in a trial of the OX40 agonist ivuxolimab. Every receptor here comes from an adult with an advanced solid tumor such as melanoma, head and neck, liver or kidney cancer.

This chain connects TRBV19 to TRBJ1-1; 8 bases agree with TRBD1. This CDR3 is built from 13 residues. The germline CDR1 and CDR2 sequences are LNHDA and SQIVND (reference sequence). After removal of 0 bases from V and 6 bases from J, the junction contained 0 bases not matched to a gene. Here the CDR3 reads CASSIEGQAEAFF. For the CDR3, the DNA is TGTGCCAGTAGTATAGAGGGACAGGCTGAAGCTTTCTTT.

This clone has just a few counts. CDR3 sequence (DNA): TGTGCCAGCCGGGGACAGGGAATCTACGAGCAGTACTTC. It yields the protein CASRGQGIYEQYF. The chain carries TRBV7-9 and TRBJ2-7; TRBD1 matches at 9 bases. Unmatched junction bases numbered 5, after V lost 8 bases and J lost 3 bases. This CDR3 has 13 amino acids. Germline values: CDR1 SEHNR, CDR2 FQNEAQ (reference sequence).

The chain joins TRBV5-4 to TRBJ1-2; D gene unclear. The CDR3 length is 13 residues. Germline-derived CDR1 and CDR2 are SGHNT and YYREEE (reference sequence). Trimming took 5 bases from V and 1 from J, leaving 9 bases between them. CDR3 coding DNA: TGTGCCAGCAGAGAGGGCAGTAACTATGGCTACACCTTC. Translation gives CASREGSNYGYTF.

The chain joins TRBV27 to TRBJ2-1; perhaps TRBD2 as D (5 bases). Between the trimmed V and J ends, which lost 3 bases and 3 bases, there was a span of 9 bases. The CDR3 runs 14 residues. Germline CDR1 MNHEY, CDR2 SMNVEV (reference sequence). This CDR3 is CASSLVGDYNEQFF. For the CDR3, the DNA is TGTGCCAGCAGTTTGGTCGGGGACTACAATGAGCAGTTCTTC.

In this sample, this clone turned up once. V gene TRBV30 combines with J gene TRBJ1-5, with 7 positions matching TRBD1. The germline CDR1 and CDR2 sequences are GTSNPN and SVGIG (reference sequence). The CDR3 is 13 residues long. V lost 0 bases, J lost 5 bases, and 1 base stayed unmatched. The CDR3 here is CAWSVTGDQPQHF. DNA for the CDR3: TGTGCCTGGAGTGTTACAGGGGATCAGCCCCAGCATTTT.

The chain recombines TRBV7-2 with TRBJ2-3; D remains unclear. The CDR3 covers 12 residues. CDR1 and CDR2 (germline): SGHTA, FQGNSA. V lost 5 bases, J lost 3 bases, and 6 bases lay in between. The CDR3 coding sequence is TGTGCCAGCAGCGACGAAACAGATACGCAGTATTTT. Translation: CASSDETDTQYF.

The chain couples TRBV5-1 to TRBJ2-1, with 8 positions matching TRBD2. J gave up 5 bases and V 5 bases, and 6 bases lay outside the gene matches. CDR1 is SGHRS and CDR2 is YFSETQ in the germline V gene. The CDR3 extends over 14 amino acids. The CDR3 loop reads CASRSGGENNEQFF. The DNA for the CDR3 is TGCGCCAGCAGGAGCGGGGGAGAAAACAATGAGCAGTTCTTC.

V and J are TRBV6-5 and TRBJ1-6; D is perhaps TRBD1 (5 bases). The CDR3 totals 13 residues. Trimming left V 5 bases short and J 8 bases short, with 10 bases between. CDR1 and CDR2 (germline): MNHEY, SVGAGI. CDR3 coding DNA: TGTGCCAGCAGTCCAGGGAAAGATTCACCCCTCCACTTT. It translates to CASSPGKDSPLHF.

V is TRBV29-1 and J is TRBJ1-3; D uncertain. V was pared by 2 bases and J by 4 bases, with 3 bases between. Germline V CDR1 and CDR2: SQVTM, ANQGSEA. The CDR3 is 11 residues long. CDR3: CSVESGNTIYF. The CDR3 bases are TGCAGCGTTGAATCCGGAAACACCATATATTTT.

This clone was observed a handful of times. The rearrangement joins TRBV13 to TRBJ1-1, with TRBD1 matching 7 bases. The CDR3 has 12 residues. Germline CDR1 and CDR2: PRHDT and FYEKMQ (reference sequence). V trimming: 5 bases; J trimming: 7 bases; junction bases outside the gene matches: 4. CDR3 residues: CASSQGQYEAFF. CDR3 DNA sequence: TGTGCCAGCAGCCAGGGACAGTATGAAGCTTTCTTT.

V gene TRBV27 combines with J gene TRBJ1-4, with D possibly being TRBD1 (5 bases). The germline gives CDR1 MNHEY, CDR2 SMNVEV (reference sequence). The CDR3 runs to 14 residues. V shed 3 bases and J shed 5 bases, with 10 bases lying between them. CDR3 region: CASSFRWGNEKLFF. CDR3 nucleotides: TGTGCCAGCAGTTTTCGTTGGGGGAATGAAAAACTGTTTTTT.

The DNA of the CDR3 is TGTGCCAGCAGCTTAGCAGGGTTGGAAGGCGAGCAGTACTTC. Translation: CASSLAGLEGEQYF. This chain connects TRBV7-2 to TRBJ2-7, with no clear D. The CDR3 contains 14 residues. Germline V gives CDR1 SGHTA, CDR2 FQGNSA. Between the trimmed V and J ends, which lost 0 bases and 6 bases, there was a span of 12 bases.

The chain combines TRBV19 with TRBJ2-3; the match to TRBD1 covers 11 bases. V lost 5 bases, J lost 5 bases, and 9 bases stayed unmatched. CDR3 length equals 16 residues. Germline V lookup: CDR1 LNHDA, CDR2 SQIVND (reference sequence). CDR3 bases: TGTGCCAGTAGTGTCTTACCGGGACAGGGGGAAGATACGCAGTATTTT. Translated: CASSVLPGQGEDTQYF.

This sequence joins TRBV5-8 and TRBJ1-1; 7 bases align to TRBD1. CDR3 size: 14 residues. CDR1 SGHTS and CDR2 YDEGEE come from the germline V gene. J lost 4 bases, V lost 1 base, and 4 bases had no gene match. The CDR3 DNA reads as TGTGCCAGCAGCTTGAACCACAGGGGCACTGAAGCTTTCTTT. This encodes CASSLNHRGTEAFF.

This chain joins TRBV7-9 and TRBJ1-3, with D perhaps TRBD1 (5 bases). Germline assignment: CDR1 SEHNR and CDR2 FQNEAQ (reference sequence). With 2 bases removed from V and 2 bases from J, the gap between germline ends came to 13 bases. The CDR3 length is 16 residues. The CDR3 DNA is TGTGCCAGCAGCTTATCTCGGGGGAGGGCTGGAAACACCATATATTTT. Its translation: CASSLSRGRAGNTIYF.

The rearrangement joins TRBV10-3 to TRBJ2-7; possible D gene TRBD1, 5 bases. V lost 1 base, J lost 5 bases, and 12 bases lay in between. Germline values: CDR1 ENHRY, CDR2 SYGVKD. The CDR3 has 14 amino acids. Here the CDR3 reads CAISELDTGDEQYF. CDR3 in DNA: TGTGCCATCAGTGAGTTGGACACTGGGGACGAGCAGTACTTC.

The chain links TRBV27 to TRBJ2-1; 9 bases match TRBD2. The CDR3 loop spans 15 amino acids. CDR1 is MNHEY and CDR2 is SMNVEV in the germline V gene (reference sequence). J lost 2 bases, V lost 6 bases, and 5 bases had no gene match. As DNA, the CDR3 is TGTGCCAGCAGCCTGACTAGCGGTCCCTACAATGAGCAGTTCTTC. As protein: CASSLTSGPYNEQFF.

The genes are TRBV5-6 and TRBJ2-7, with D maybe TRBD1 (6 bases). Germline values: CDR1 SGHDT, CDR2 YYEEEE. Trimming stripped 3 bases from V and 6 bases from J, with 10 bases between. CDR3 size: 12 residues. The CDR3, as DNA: TGTGCCAGCAGCTCGGACAGTTTCGAGCAGTACTTC. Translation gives CASSSDSFEQYF.

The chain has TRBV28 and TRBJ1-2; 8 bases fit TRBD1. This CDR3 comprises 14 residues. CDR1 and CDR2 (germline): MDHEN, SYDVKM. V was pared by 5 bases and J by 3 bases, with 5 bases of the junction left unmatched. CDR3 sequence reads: CASSRTGYDYGYTF. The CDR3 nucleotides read TGTGCCAGCAGTCGGACAGGGTACGACTATGGCTACACCTTC.

The CDR3 sequence: CASRTNEKLFF. In DNA, the CDR3 is TGTGCCAGTAGGACTAATGAAAAACTGTTTTTT. The chain combines TRBV19 with TRBJ1-4, with D unresolved. Germline-derived CDR1 and CDR2 are LNHDA and SQIVND (reference sequence). V was pared by 6 bases and J by 2 bases, with 1 base between. The CDR3 contains 11 residues.